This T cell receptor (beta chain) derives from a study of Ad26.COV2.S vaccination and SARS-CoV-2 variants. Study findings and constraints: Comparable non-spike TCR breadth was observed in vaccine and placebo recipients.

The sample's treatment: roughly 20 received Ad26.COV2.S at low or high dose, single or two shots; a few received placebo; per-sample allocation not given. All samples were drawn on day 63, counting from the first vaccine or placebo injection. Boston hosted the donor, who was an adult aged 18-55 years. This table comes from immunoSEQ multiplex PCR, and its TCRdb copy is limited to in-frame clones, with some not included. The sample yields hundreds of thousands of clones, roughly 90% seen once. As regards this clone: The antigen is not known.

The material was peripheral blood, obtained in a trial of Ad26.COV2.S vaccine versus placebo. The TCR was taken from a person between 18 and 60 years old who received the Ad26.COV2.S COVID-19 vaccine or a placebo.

The CDR3 here is CASIGTGKNYGYTF. Here the CDR3 DNA reads TGTGCCAGTATAGGGACAGGGAAAAACTATGGCTACACCTTC. This chain uses TRBV19 with TRBJ1-2, with 9 bases lining up with TRBD1. Germline values: CDR1 LNHDA, CDR2 SQIVND (reference sequence). This CDR3 comprises 14 residues. The V gene end was trimmed by 7 bases and the J gene end by 2 bases; junction bases not matched to a gene: 5.